This TCR beta chain was documented in a study of cytomegalovirus exposure and HLA in healthy donors. This clone was seen a handful of times. The CDR3 length is 16 residues. The V gene end was trimmed by 0 bases and the J gene end by 4 bases; junction bases not matched to a gene: 5. CDR1 and CDR2 from the germline V gene are SGDLS and YYNGEE. The PCR used 60 Vbeta and 13 Jbeta primers. The method was immunoSEQ multiplex PCR; TCRdb's version includes in-frame clones alone and lacks a portion of them. This table has approximately 160,000 clones, more than 60% appearing once. This clonotype was sampled from a woman aged 45-65 years in good health and CMV-seropositive. The chain joins TRBV9 to TRBJ2-1, with 9 bases lining up with TRBD1. Sequenced input: PBMCs. The CDR3: CASSVATGGTYNEQFF. The CDR3 coding sequence is TGTGCCAGCAGCGTAGCGACAGGGGGGACGTACAATGAGCAGTTCTTC.